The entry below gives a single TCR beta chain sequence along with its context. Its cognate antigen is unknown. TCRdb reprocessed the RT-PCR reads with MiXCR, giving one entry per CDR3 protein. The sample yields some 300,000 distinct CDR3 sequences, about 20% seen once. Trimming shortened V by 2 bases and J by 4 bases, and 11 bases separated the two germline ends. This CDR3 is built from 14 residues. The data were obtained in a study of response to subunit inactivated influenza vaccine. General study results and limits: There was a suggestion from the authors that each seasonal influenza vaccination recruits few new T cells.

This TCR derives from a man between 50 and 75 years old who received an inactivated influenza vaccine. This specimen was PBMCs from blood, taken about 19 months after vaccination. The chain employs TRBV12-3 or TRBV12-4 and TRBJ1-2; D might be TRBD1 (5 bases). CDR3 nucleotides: TGTGCCAGCAGTTTACAGGGCCCAGGCTATGGCTACACCTTC. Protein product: CASSLQGPGYGYTF.